This T cell receptor (beta chain) was captured by sequencing in a study of shared clonotypes between healthy human individuals. Across the study: Per donor, three plates held CD4 naive cells, three held CD4 memory, two held CD8 naive and one held CD8 memory.

The input for sorted-subset replicate PCRs was 150 to 200 ng DNA, 25,000 to 30,000 T cell genomes. Libraries were prepared by immunoSEQ multiplex PCR; TCRdb keeps only in-frame clonotypes and omits some of them. Here the sample spans nearly 2 million clones, less than 95% being singletons. The CDR3 totals 17 residues. V lost 6 bases to trimming and J lost 7 bases; unmatched junction nucleotides: 18. Germline assignment: CDR1 MNHEY and CDR2 SMNVEV (reference sequence). Terminally differentiated effector memory CD45RA+ cells were left out of the naive CD8 fraction, which was CD45RO-negative and positively selected for CCR7. Each of the donors was a healthy adult who was HIV-negative and had not had a recent acute infection or vaccination.

The TCR comes from a man aged 18 to 30 in good health. Sequencing used naive CD8+ T cells sorted from blood. The V and J genes are TRBV27 and TRBJ1-5; 7 bases match TRBD1. CDR3 amino acids: CASSLRTGLLPVQPQHF. Here the CDR3 DNA reads TGTGCCAGCAGCTTACGGACAGGCCTACTACCCGTCCAGCCCCAGCATTTT.